These 11 T cell receptor beta chains share one sample of origin, sequenced in a study of T cell repertoires in cytomegalovirus infection. TCRdb independently ran MiXCR on the reads; one entry per CDR3 protein. The repertoire holds some 130,000 distinct CDR3 sequences, roughly 9% seen once, with over 9% in the top ten. Sample: PBMCs. The receptors were gathered from a human donor in good health (CMV status not recorded). Some clones in this sample may be carry-over from other donors' samples.

This clonotype has more than one count but fewer than ten. V usage is TRBV2 and J usage is TRBJ1-1, with 7 bases fitting TRBD1. The ends lost 9 bases at V and 1 base at J; junction bases unmatched: 8. The CDR3 is made up of 14 amino acids. Germline V gene data show CDR1 as SNHLY and CDR2 as FYNNEI. CDR3 in DNA: TGTGCCAGAGCCACCGGGACAGCGAACACTGAAGCTTTCTTT. Translating it yields CARATGTANTEAFF.

Only a few counts were recorded for this clonotype. CDR3 amino acids: CASRASGGAPEQFF. The CDR3 coding sequence is TGTGCCAGCAGAGCTAGCGGGGGGGCCCCTGAGCAGTTCTTC. This chain joins TRBV6-5 and TRBJ2-1; 12 nucleotides match TRBD2. The trim removed 6 bases at V and 9 bases at J, leaving 6 bases unmatched. This CDR3 comprises 14 residues. Germline values: CDR1 MNHEY, CDR2 SVGAGI.

This clonotype came up many times. The chain recombines TRBV28 with TRBJ1-5; unclear D gene. The CDR3 covers 14 residues. Germline lookup yields CDR1 MDHEN and CDR2 SYDVKM. Trimming removed 5 bases from V and 1 base from J, with 9 bases in between. The chain's CDR3 is CASSPDWSNQPQHF. The CDR3 DNA reads TGTGCCAGCAGTCCCGACTGGAGCAATCAGCCCCAGCATTTT.

The chain is built from TRBV6-5 and TRBJ1-1, with 9 bases aligning to TRBD1. V lost 5 bases to trimming and J lost 5 bases; unmatched junction nucleotides: 9. The CDR3 consists of 15 residues. Germline-derived CDR1 and CDR2 are MNHEY and SVGAGI. CDR3 loop: CASSNRGLESTEAFF. The CDR3 DNA follows: TGTGCCAGCAGTAACAGGGGGCTGGAGAGTACTGAAGCTTTCTTT.

This clonotype has ten or more counts. V is TRBV6-6 and J is TRBJ1-1, with D tentatively TRBD1 (5 bases). Trimming left V 7 bases short and J 5 bases short, with 17 bases between. This CDR3 is built from 14 residues. Germline-derived CDR1 and CDR2 are MNHNY and SVGAGI (reference sequence). CDR3 region: CASTTGPLETEAFF. The CDR3 DNA sequence: TGTGCCAGCACAACGGGGCCTTTAGAGACTGAAGCTTTCTTT.

This clonotype has only a few counts. The chain employs TRBV29-1 and TRBJ1-1; D gene unclear. This CDR3 has 11 residues. Germline assignment: CDR1 SQVTM and CDR2 ANQGSEA. Deletions cut 7 bases from V and 2 bases from J, with 8 bases between. CDR3 protein: CSGGSNTEAFF. The CDR3 DNA is TGCAGCGGGGGTTCCAACACTGAAGCTTTCTTT.

This clonotype came up a few times. This chain connects TRBV12-3 or TRBV12-4 to TRBJ2-7; a weak D match, TRBD1 (5 bases). This CDR3 region has 11 residues. V was cut by 5 bases and J by 4 bases, with 6 bases left in between. The CDR3 DNA follows: TGTGCCAGCAGTAGACAGTACGAGCAGTACTTC. Protein: CASSRQYEQYF.

There are many counts of this clonotype. The chain couples TRBV20-1 to TRBJ2-7, with TRBD1 identical over 8 bases. The V gene's germline CDR1 is DFQATT and CDR2 SNEGSKA (reference sequence). The ends lost 2 bases at V and 6 bases at J; junction bases unmatched: 6. CDR3 size: 13 residues. The CDR3 loop is CSARPRTGPEQYF. Here the CDR3 DNA reads TGCAGTGCTAGACCCAGGACAGGGCCCGAGCAGTACTTC.

Many counts were recorded for this clonotype. This sequence joins TRBV11-2 and TRBJ1-1; D not certain. The CDR3 is 13 amino acids. V was clipped by 5 bases and J by 4 bases, with 11 bases between them. Per germline, CDR1 SGHAT and CDR2 FQNNGV. CDR3 DNA sequence: TGTGCCAGCAGCCCCGGGTTCGTCACTGAAGCTTTCTTT. Protein sequence: CASSPGFVTEAFF.

V gene TRBV7-9 combines with J gene TRBJ2-1, with D perhaps given as TRBD1 or TRBD2 (5 bases each). The CDR3 extends over 14 amino acids. CDR1 SEHNR and CDR2 FQNEAQ come from the germline V gene (reference sequence). V was pared by 2 bases and J by 6 bases, with 11 bases between. This CDR3 is CASSLHEGPNEQFF. The CDR3 DNA sequence: TGTGCCAGCAGCTTACATGAGGGACCCAATGAGCAGTTCTTC.

This clonotype was detected many times. This chain links TRBV7-8 with TRBJ2-1; 8 bases line up with TRBD1. The CDR3 is made up of 16 amino acids. The V and J ends lost 1 base and 8 bases, in that order; junction bases with no gene match: 10. Germline assignment: CDR1 SGHVS and CDR2 FQNEAQ. DNA of the CDR3: TGTGCCAGCAGCTTAGTGGGACAGGAGTTTTTATATGAGCAGTTCTTC. Amino acid sequence: CASSLVGQEFLYEQFF.